What follows is one T cell receptor (beta chain) and its context. Researchers took RNA transcripts and amplified the TCR beta CDR3 regions from them. When the TCR CDR3 underwent first-round RT-PCR, the HTBI primer set was used. TCRdb passed the multiplex PCR reads through MiXCR, listing each CDR3 protein once. The sample carries about 300,000 distinct CDR3 sequences, roughly a fifth recorded once. The sample belongs to a study of T cells in Graves' hyperthyroidism and ophthalmopathy. The CDR3 consists of 15 residues. The V end lost 5 bases, the J end lost 0 bases, and 11 bases lay between the germline ends. Germline V gives CDR1 SGHTA, CDR2 FQGTGA.

V gene TRBV7-3 combines with J gene TRBJ2-1, with D unresolved. The TCR was taken from a man in his forties or fifties with Graves' ophthalmopathy. Sequencing was performed on blood. The CDR3 DNA reads as TGTGCCAGCAGCGTCGGACCCTTCTCCTACAATGAGCAGTTCTTC. This translates into CASSVGPFSYNEQFF.